These 5 T cell receptor beta chains were all obtained from the same sample, sequenced in a study of T cells in Graves' hyperthyroidism and ophthalmopathy (dated by TCRdb to between 2019 and 2020). Libraries were prepared through multiplex PCR. This sample was sequenced with an Illumina HiSeq 2000. Amplification of TCR beta CDR3 regions was carried out from RNA transcripts. The first round of RT-PCR for the TCR CDR3 was performed with the HTBI primer set and the Qiagen OneStep RT-PCR kit. TCRdb applied fastp at Q25 and MiXCR to the public reads, then kept only in-frame beta chains. Entries that share a CDR3 protein sequence are merged under the most common genes and DNA. Counted in this sample were around 600,000 distinct CDR3 sequences; approximately 15% of them appeared once. The top ten hold about 6.6% of the sample. The sample consisted of blood. These receptors were obtained from a woman between 18 and 29 years old with Graves' ophthalmopathy.

V usage is TRBV2 and J usage is TRBJ2-3; TRBD2 matches 16 bases. This CDR3 comprises 16 residues. V lost 7 bases, J lost 3 bases, and 4 bases stayed unmatched. In germline, CDR1 is SNHLY, CDR2 FYNNEI. CDR3 coding DNA: TGTGCCAGCACTGGGACTAGCGGGAGGGTTACAGATACGCAGTATTTT. Protein sequence: CASTGTSGRVTDTQYF.

This clonotype was counted many times. The V call is TRBV6-2 or TRBV6-3, the J call TRBJ2-7, with D tentatively TRBD2 (5 bases). Trimming removed 6 bases from V and 1 base from J, with 16 bases in between. The CDR3 has 15 residues. Germline-derived CDR1 and CDR2 are MNHEY and SVGEGT. CDR3 sequence: CASRPVGGRSYEQYF. The CDR3 DNA is TGTGCCAGCAGACCCGTGGGCGGGCGATCCTACGAGCAGTACTTC.

The chain is built from TRBV19 and TRBJ2-1, with 12 bases fitting TRBD2. Germline lookup yields CDR1 LNHDA and CDR2 SQIVND (reference sequence). The V gene end was trimmed by 6 bases and the J gene end by 2 bases; junction bases not matched to a gene: 5. The CDR3 runs 16 residues. The CDR3 sequence is CASRYLAGGPYNEQFF. In nucleotides, the CDR3 is TGTGCCAGTAGATACCTAGCGGGAGGGCCCTACAATGAGCAGTTCTTC.

The gene calls are TRBV6-1 and TRBJ1-2; TRBD1 is a possible D gene (6 bases). This CDR3 is 14 amino acids long. Trimming pared 5 bases from V and 5 bases from J, leaving 15 bases between. CDR1 and CDR2 (germline): MNHNS, SASEGT. As DNA, the CDR3 is TGTGCCAGCAGTCGCCGGGACACTCGATATGGCTACACCTTC. Its protein product is CASSRRDTRYGYTF.

The chain joins TRBV4-1 to TRBJ1-2, with no clear D. V shed 1 base and J shed 6 bases, with 12 bases lying between them. This CDR3 is built from 14 residues. In germline, CDR1 is MGHRA, CDR2 YSYEKL. CDR3 amino acids: CASSQVATNDGYTF. The CDR3 nucleotides are TGCGCCAGCAGCCAAGTTGCCACTAATGATGGCTACACCTTC.